This entry lists 17 T cell receptor beta chains sequenced from one sample in a study of T cells expressing NK-cell markers. Following a re-call of the 5' RACE reads, TCRdb has one entry per CDR3 protein and lacks DNA. The specimen's table records 450,000 to 600,000 distinct CDR3 sequences. The specimen sequenced was blood T cells: a sorted CD56 or NKG2C T cell subset, CD4+ or CD8+ T cells, or bulk PBMC T cells (not recorded which). These TCRs come from a young man in good health.

The chain has TRBV15 and TRBJ1-1. The CDR3 consists of 14 residues. The germline CDR1 and CDR2 sequences are LNHNV and YYDKDF (reference sequence). The CDR3 spells CATSRDLAGTEAFF. The complete variable domain, with remaining parts taken from reference TRBV15 and TRBJ1-1, reads DAMVIQNPRYQVTQFGKPVTLSCSQTLNHNVMYWYQQKSSQAPKLLFHYYDKDFNNEADTPDNFQSRRPNTSFCFLDIRSPGLGDTAMYLCATSRDLAGTEAFFGQGTRLTVV.

The V and J genes are TRBV12-3 or TRBV12-4 and TRBJ2-6. The CDR3 runs 16 residues. This CDR3 reads CASSLVGGSGANVLTF.

This sequence joins TRBV5-1 and TRBJ1-1. The CDR3 covers 15 residues. Per the germline V gene, CDR1 is SGHRS and CDR2 is YFSETQ. CDR3 residues: CASSSGPSENTEAFF.

CDR3 loop: CASSLAPERRYTF. The rearrangement uses TRBV5-1 and TRBJ1-2. Germline V gene sequence: CDR1 SGHRS, CDR2 YFSETQ. The CDR3 sequence is 13 residues long.

The V and J genes are TRBV6-5 and TRBJ1-2. The germline V gene has CDR1 MNHEY and CDR2 SVGAGI. The CDR3 length is 12 residues. The CDR3 is CASSSRDAGYTF.

The rearrangement links TRBV7-9 to TRBJ1-1; TCRdb indicates TRBD1, and absent DNA this call remains unverified. The V gene's germline CDR1 is SEHNR and CDR2 FQNEAQ (reference sequence). This CDR3 region has 13 residues. This chain's CDR3 is CASSASGAGEAFF.

This chain uses TRBV24-1 with TRBJ1-1; TCRdb's D call, TRBD1, is unchecked because there is no DNA. The length of the CDR3 is 14 residues. Germline V gene data show CDR1 as KGHDR and CDR2 as SFDVKD. The CDR3 loop is CATSDGGRYTEAFF.

The chain couples TRBV12-3 or TRBV12-4 to TRBJ2-1; with no DNA, the TCRdb D assignment of TRBD2 cannot be verified. The CDR3 covers 11 residues. The CDR3 here is CASSAGLGPFF.

The chain uses TRBV12-3 or TRBV12-4 and TRBJ1-4; TCRdb reports TRBD1, a call that lacks DNA to check it against. The length of the CDR3 is 14 residues. The CDR3 sequence: CASRPTGGGEKLFF.

This chain links TRBV6-1 with TRBJ1-1; the TRBD1 assignment by TCRdb is unverifiable without DNA. The CDR3 is 15 residues long. Looked up from germline, CDR1 is MNHNS and CDR2 is SASEGT. CDR3 amino acids: CASSPTGSMNTEAFF.

CDR3 sequence reads: CSGSDLKKSYEQYF. The rearrangement links TRBV20-1 to TRBJ2-7; TCRdb gives TRBD2 as the D gene, but with no DNA this cannot be confirmed. Germline V gene sequence: CDR1 DFQATT, CDR2 SNEGSKA (reference sequence). CDR3 length equals 14 residues.

The chain joins TRBV20-1 to TRBJ2-7; the D call of TRBD2 rests on TCRdb alone, since no DNA is present to check it. Germline V lookup: CDR1 DFQATT, CDR2 SNEGSKA (reference sequence). CDR3 length: 14 amino acids. CDR3 amino acids: CSAKPGPGSSEQYF.

The V gene is TRBV19, the J gene TRBJ2-2; TCRdb's D gene call, TRBD2, goes unchecked for lack of DNA. The germline V gene has CDR1 LNHDA and CDR2 SQIVND (reference sequence). This CDR3 spans 15 amino acids. CDR3 sequence: CASQSGRAFTGELFF. Based on the CDR3 plus reference TRBV19 and TRBJ2-2, the full variable domain is DGGITQSPKYLFRKEGQNVTLSCEQNLNHDAMYWYRQDPGQGLRLIYYSQIVNDFQKGDIAEGYSVSREKKESFPLTVTSAQKNPTAFYLCASQSGRAFTGELFFGEGSRLTVL.

The chain links TRBV7-8 to TRBJ2-1; TCRdb outputs TRBD2, but without DNA this stays unchecked. This CDR3 comprises 16 residues. The germline gives CDR1 SGHVS, CDR2 FQNEAQ. The CDR3 sequence is CASSLAAASSYNEQFF.

The gene calls are TRBV13 and TRBJ1-5. This CDR3 comprises 15 residues. Germline CDR1 reads PRHDT; CDR2 reads FYEKMQ (reference sequence). The CDR3 protein is CASSLGPDWGQPQHF. The variable domain in full, with the rest retrieved from reference TRBV13 and TRBJ1-5, is AAGVIQSPRHLIKEKRETATLKCYPIPRHDTVYWYQQGPGQDPQFLISFYEKMQSDKGSIPDRFSAQQFSDYHSELNMSSLELGDSALYFCASSLGPDWGQPQHFGDGTRLSIL.

This chain's CDR3 is CASSYSSRDSYEQYF. The genes are TRBV6-2 or TRBV6-3 and TRBJ2-7; the TCRdb call, TRBD1, lacks DNA for checking. Looked up from germline, CDR1 is MNHEY and CDR2 is SVGEGT. This CDR3 has 15 residues.

This rearrangement joins TRBV27 to TRBJ2-2. The germline CDR1 and CDR2 sequences are MNHEY and SMNVEV (reference sequence). The CDR3 is 12 amino acids. The CDR3 protein is CASGTVGGELFF.